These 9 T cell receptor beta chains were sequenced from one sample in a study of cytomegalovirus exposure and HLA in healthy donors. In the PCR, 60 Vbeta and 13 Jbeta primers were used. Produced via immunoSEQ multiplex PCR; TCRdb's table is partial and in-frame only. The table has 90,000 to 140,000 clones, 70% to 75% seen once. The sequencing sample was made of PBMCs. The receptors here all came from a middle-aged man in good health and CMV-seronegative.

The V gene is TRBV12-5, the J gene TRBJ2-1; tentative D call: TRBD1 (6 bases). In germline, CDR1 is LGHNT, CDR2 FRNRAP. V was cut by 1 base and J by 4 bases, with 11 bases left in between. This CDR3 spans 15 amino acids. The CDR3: CASGLDRVVYNEQFF. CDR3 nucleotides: TGTGCTAGTGGTTTGGACAGGGTAGTGTACAATGAGCAGTTCTTC.

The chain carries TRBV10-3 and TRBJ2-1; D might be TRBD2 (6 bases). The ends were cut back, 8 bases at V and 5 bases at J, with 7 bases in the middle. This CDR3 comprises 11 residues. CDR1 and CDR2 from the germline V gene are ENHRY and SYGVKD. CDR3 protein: CAIGGNNEQFF. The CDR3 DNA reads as TGTGCCATCGGAGGGAACAATGAGCAGTTCTTC.

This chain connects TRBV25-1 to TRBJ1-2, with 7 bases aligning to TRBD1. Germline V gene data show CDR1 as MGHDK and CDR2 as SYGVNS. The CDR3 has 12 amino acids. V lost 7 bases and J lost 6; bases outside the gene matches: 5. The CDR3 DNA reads TGTGCCAGCAAGGCGACAGGGAATGGCTACACCTTC. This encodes CASKATGNGYTF.

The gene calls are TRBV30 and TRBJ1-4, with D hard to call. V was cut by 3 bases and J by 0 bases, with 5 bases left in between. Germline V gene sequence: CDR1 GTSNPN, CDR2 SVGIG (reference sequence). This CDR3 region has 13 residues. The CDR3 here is CAWRQATNEKLFF. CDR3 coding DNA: TGTGCCTGGAGGCAGGCAACTAATGAAAAACTGTTTTTT.

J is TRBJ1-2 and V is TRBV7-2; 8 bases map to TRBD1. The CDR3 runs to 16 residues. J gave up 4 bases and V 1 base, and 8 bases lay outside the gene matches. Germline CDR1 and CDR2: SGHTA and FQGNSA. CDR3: CASSLGSGGRVYGYTF. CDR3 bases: TGTGCCAGCAGCTTAGGCTCAGGGGGCCGGGTCTATGGCTACACCTTC.

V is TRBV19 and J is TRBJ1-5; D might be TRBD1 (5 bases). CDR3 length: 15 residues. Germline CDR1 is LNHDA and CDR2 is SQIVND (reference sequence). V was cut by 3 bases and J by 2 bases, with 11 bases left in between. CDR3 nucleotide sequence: TGTGCCAGTAGTATTGGGCAGGGTGGCAATCAGCCCCAGCATTTT. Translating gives CASSIGQGGNQPQHF.

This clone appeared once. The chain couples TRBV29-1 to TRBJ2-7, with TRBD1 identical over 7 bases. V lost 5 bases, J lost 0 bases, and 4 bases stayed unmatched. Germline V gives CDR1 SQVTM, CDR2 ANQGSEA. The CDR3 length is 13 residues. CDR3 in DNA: TGCAGCGTTAGGACAGGAAACTCCTACGAGCAGTACTTC. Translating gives CSVRTGNSYEQYF.

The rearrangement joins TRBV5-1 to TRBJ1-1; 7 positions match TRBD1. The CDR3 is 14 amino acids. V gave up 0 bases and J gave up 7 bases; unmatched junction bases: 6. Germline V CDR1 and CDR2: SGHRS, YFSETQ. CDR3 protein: CASSLGQGKGEAFF. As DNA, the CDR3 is TGCGCCAGCAGCTTGGGACAGGGAAAGGGTGAAGCTTTCTTT.

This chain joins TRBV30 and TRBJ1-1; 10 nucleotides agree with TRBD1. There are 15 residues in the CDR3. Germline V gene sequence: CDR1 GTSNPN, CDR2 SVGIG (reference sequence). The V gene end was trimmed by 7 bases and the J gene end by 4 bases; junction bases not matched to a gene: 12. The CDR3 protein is CASPLGRTGGTEAFF. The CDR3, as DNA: TGTGCCTCCCCCTTGGGGAGGACAGGGGGCACTGAAGCTTTCTTT.